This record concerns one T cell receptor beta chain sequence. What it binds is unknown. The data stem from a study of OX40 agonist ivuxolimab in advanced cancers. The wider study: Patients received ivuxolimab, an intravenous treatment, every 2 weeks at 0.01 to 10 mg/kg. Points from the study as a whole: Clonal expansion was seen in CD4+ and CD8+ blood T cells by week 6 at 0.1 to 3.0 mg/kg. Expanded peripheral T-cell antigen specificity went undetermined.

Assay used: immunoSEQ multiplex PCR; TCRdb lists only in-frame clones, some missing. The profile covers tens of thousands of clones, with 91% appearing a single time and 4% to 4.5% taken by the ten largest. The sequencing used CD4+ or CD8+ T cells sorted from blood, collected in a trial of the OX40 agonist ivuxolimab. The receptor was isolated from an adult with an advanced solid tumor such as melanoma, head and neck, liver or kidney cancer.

CDR3 in DNA: TGTGCCAGCAGCGGAGCGGGGACAGGGAACTACGAGCAGTACTTC. Protein product: CASSGAGTGNYEQYF. The chain links TRBV13 to TRBJ2-7; 9 bases match TRBD1. Germline CDR1 PRHDT, CDR2 FYEKMQ (reference sequence). V lost 5 bases and J lost 3; bases outside the gene matches: 8. CDR3 length: 15 amino acids.